This entry features one TCR beta chain sequence. The data stem from a study of T cell changes during pregnancy in multiple sclerosis. TCRdb's table, derived via immunoSEQ multiplex PCR, lists solely in-frame clones and lacks some. The top ten hold 0.58% of the sample, which has about 70,000 clones, around 94% seen once. The receptor was derived from a female donor with multiple sclerosis, enrolled in a pregnancy study. Sample: peripheral blood, taken in the third trimester of pregnancy.

As DNA, the CDR3 is TGTGCCAGCAGTTACGGGCGTGGGCTAGGCTACACCTTC. Its protein is CASSYGRGLGYTF. The rearrangement joins TRBV6-5 to TRBJ1-2; the D is unclear. Deletions cut 2 bases from V and 8 bases from J, with 12 bases between. From germline, CDR1 is MNHEY and CDR2 SVGAGI. The CDR3 contains 13 residues.